Presented here are 24 T cell receptor beta chains from one specimen sequenced in a study of T cells after yellow fever vaccination. Each CDR3 protein gets one entry after TCRdb re-called the 5' RACE reads with MiXCR. The sample carries 250,000 or so distinct CDR3 sequences, more than 3.5% recorded once. The sample was PBMCs, taken 15 days after the yellow fever booster vaccination. The receptors shown here come from a young man who received the YFV17D yellow fever vaccine.

This clonotype was detected many times. The chain combines TRBV5-1 with TRBJ2-3; no clear D. This CDR3 is built from 12 residues. V lost 4 bases and J 5 bases, leaving 8 bases between the germline ends. Germline assignment: CDR1 SGHRS and CDR2 YFSETQ. The CDR3 nucleotides are TGCGCCAGCAGCGAAAGCGAAGATACGCAGTATTTT. Protein: CASSESEDTQYF. Drawing the rest from reference TRBV5-1 and TRBJ2-3, the complete variable domain is KAGVTQTPRYLIKTRGQQVTLSCSPISGHRSVSWYQQTPGQGLQFLFEYFSETQRNKGNFPGRFSGRQFSNSRSEMNVSTLELGDSALYLCASSESEDTQYFGPGTRLTVL.

V is TRBV19 and J is TRBJ1-1; possibly TRBD1 for D (5 bases). Germline-derived CDR1 and CDR2 are LNHDA and SQIVND (reference sequence). The CDR3 runs to 14 residues. V lost 6 bases to trimming and J lost 3 bases, with 14 bases between them. The CDR3 region has the DNA TGTGCCAGTAGCCTCCGGGGCGGGTACACTGAAGCTTTCTTT. As protein: CASSLRGGYTEAFF.

This clonotype was recorded at least ten times. This chain connects TRBV4-2 to TRBJ1-5; TRBD1 aligns across 8 bases. Germline CDR1 LGHNA, CDR2 YNFKEQ. J was trimmed by 2 bases and V by 0 bases; bases with no gene match: 0. This CDR3 comprises 15 residues. The CDR3 region has the DNA TGTGCCAGCAGCCAAGAACAGGGGGGCAATCAGCCCCAGCATTTT. Its translation is CASSQEQGGNQPQHF.

This clonotype has ten or more counts. V is TRBV12-3 or TRBV12-4 and J is TRBJ1-1; D gene uncertain. The CDR3 contains 13 residues. V was shortened by 6 bases and J by 4 bases, with 12 bases between the two germline ends. The CDR3 region has the DNA TGTGCCAGCAGCCGCTCGGTAGTCACTGAAGCTTTCTTT. This codes for CASSRSVVTEAFF.

Many counts were recorded for this clonotype. The chain uses TRBV23-1 and TRBJ1-5; D is ambiguous. TRBV23-1 has ORF status, its function being uncertain. CDR3 length equals 13 residues. The germline V and J ends were trimmed by 3 bases and 4 bases, with 7 bases remaining between them. The CDR3 protein is CASSHHENQPQHF. The CDR3, as DNA: TGCGCCAGCAGTCACCACGAAAATCAGCCCCAGCATTTT.

This clonotype was seen many times. The rearrangement links TRBV20-1 to TRBJ1-2, with TRBD1 identical over 8 bases. Trimming took 2 bases from V and 2 from J; bases not matched to a gene: 1. The CDR3 contains 13 residues. Germline V gene data show CDR1 as DFQATT and CDR2 as SNEGSKA (reference sequence). The CDR3 reads CSARQGANYGYTF. The CDR3 region has the DNA TGCAGTGCTAGACAGGGGGCGAACTATGGCTACACCTTC.

In its sample, this clonotype was seen many times. This sequence joins TRBV15 and TRBJ2-1; D possibly corresponds to TRBD1 (6 bases). In germline, CDR1 is LNHNV, CDR2 YYDKDF (reference sequence). The CDR3 sequence is 16 residues long. V lost 4 bases and J lost 1, with 14 bases in between. CDR3: CATSNRTVSSYNEQFF. As DNA, the CDR3 is TGTGCCACCAGCAATAGGACAGTGAGTTCCTACAATGAGCAGTTCTTC.

This clonotype showed up many times. The V gene is TRBV12-3 or TRBV12-4, the J gene TRBJ2-7; D ambiguous. The V gene lost 5 bases and the J gene lost 4 bases, with 9 bases spanning the gap. CDR3 length equals 12 residues. The CDR3 DNA sequence: TGTGCCAGCAGTACCTGGGGATACGAGCAGTACGTC. It is translated as CASSTWGYEQYV.

This clonotype was seen many times. The chain employs TRBV5-6 and TRBJ2-5; either TRBD1 or TRBD2 may supply D (5 bases each). Trimming took 2 bases from V and 9 from J, leaving 17 bases between them. Germline CDR1 and CDR2: SGHDT and YYEEEE. The CDR3 loop spans 14 amino acids. For the CDR3, the DNA is TGTGCCAGCAGCTTTAGGGGACGCAGAAGCTCCCAGTACTTC. Translation gives CASSFRGRRSSQYF.

This clonotype was detected ten times or more. The CDR3 bases are TGTGCCAGCTCACCGTTGGCCAGTCAAGAGACCCAGTACTTC. Its protein product is CASSPLASQETQYF. This chain links TRBV18 with TRBJ2-5; D is uncertain. The CDR3 sequence is 14 residues long. Deletions cut 3 bases from V and 2 bases from J, with 10 bases between. Germline-derived CDR1 and CDR2 are KGHSH and LQKENI.

The chain uses TRBV19 and TRBJ1-2; D may be TRBD1 (5 bases). V lost 1 base and J lost 0, with 9 bases in between. Germline V lookup: CDR1 LNHDA, CDR2 SQIVND (reference sequence). This CDR3 region has 15 residues. This chain's CDR3 is CASSIGDGANYGYTF. CDR3 DNA: TGTGCCAGTAGTATAGGGGACGGAGCTAACTATGGCTACACCTTC.

In this sample, this clonotype turned up many times. V usage is TRBV20-1 and J usage is TRBJ2-5; a weak D match, TRBD2 (5 bases). Germline assignment: CDR1 DFQATT and CDR2 SNEGSKA (reference sequence). The CDR3 runs to 11 residues. The CDR3 DNA sequence: TGCGGAATAAGGACTGTAGAGACCCAGTACTTC. Protein: CGIRTVETQYF.

This clonotype occurred many times. The chain employs TRBV12-3 or TRBV12-4 and TRBJ2-7, with D perhaps assigned TRBD1 or TRBD2 (5 bases each). V was shortened by 1 base and J by 4 bases, with 17 bases between the two germline ends. The CDR3 spans 16 residues. In DNA, the CDR3 is TGTGCCAGCAGTTTAGGAGGGGCCGAAGGTCTATACGAGCAGTACGTC. It translates to CASSLGGAEGLYEQYV.

This clonotype was counted many times. The chain couples TRBV3-1 to TRBJ1-1; 8 nucleotides line up with TRBD1. Per germline, CDR1 LGHDT and CDR2 YNNKEL (reference sequence). J gave up 6 bases and V 4 bases, and 10 bases lay outside the gene matches. The CDR3 length is 15 residues. The CDR3 bases are TGTGCCAGCAGCCGAACCTCGGACAGGGCCCCTGAAGCTTTCTTT. The encoded protein is CASSRTSDRAPEAFF.

This clonotype was observed many times. The chain recombines TRBV19 with TRBJ2-1; D unresolved. The V end was cut by 5 bases, the J end by 5 bases, with 16 bases between. This CDR3 spans 15 amino acids. The germline CDR1 and CDR2 sequences are LNHDA and SQIVND (reference sequence). The CDR3 here is CASSWRLGRNNEQFF. The CDR3 coding sequence is TGTGCCAGTAGTTGGCGGTTAGGGCGCAACAATGAGCAGTTCTTC.

This clonotype was recorded at least ten times. The V and J genes are TRBV5-1 and TRBJ2-7; no clear D gene. Trimming left V 0 bases short and J 5 bases short, with 15 bases between. CDR3 length: 15 residues. CDR1 SGHRS and CDR2 YFSETQ come from the germline V gene. CDR3 DNA: TGCGCCAGCAGCTTGGGGCTCCGAGCCACTGACGAGCAGTACTTC. The encoded protein is CASSLGLRATDEQYF.

The chain employs TRBV14 and TRBJ2-2, with a possible D match to TRBD2 (5 bases). The V gene lost 3 bases and the J gene lost 4 bases, with 15 bases spanning the gap. The CDR3 has 16 residues. Germline CDR1 and CDR2: SGHDN and FVKESK. CDR3 coding DNA: TGTGCCAGCAGCCAGGAACTAGTTCGGGTCACCGGGGAGCTGTTTTTT. Protein product: CASSQELVRVTGELFF.

In this sample, this clonotype turned up many times. The V gene is TRBV4-1, the J gene TRBJ2-7; D may be TRBD2 (7 bases). V was pared by 1 base and J by 2 bases, with 12 bases between. The germline gives CDR1 MGHRA, CDR2 YSYEKL. The CDR3 is made up of 15 amino acids. CDR3 DNA: TGCGCCAGCAGCCAAGGGGGGGGCAGAACCTACGAGCAGTACTTC. It codes for CASSQGGGRTYEQYF.

This clonotype was counted ten times or more. This chain joins TRBV18 and TRBJ1-6, with 12 bases aligning to TRBD1. The CDR3 loop spans 13 amino acids. Germline CDR1 is KGHSH and CDR2 is LQKENI. In DNA form, the CDR3 reads TGTGCGGGACAGGGGGCTAATAATTCACCCCTCCACTTT. Its protein product is CAGQGANNSPLHF.

Many counts were recorded for this clonotype. V and J are TRBV6-2 or TRBV6-3 and TRBJ2-1, with 7 bases fitting TRBD2. CDR3 length: 14 amino acids. Looked up from germline, CDR1 is MNHEY and CDR2 is SVGEGT. The ends lost 9 bases at V and 5 bases at J; junction bases unmatched: 10. The CDR3 sequence: CARPRTLADNEQFF. The CDR3 region has the DNA TGTGCCAGACCCCGTACCCTAGCGGACAATGAGCAGTTCTTC.

This clonotype was seen at least ten times. The CDR3 reads CSARGRTGTYEQYV. The DNA of the CDR3 is TGCAGTGCCCGAGGCAGGACAGGGACCTACGAGCAGTACGTC. V gene TRBV20-1 combines with J gene TRBJ2-7; 8 positions match TRBD1. This CDR3 has 14 residues. Germline lookup yields CDR1 DFQATT and CDR2 SNEGSKA (reference sequence). V lost 6 bases and J lost 2; bases outside the gene matches: 9.

This clonotype was observed at least ten times. This rearrangement joins TRBV25-1 to TRBJ2-3; D gene unclear. The V and J ends lost 3 bases and 2 bases respectively, with 9 bases between them. The CDR3 sequence is 14 residues long. The germline V gene has CDR1 MGHDK and CDR2 SYGVNS. The CDR3 region is CASSEVQITDTQYF. The CDR3 region has the DNA TGTGCCAGCAGTGAGGTACAGATCACAGATACGCAGTATTTT. Full variable domain (rest looked up from reference TRBV25-1 and TRBJ2-3): EADIYQTPRYLVIGTGKKITLECSQTMGHDKMYWYQQDPGMELHLIHYSYGVNSTEKGDLSSESTVSRIRTEHFPLTLESARPSHTSQYLCASSEVQITDTQYFGPGTRLTVL.

This clonotype turned up a few times. The chain joins TRBV13 to TRBJ2-3, with 9 bases that match TRBD1. The germline CDR1 and CDR2 sequences are PRHDT and FYEKMQ (reference sequence). The CDR3 sequence is 16 residues long. Trimming cost V 5 bases and J 0 bases; bases outside gene matches: 6. Written as DNA, the CDR3 is TGTGCCAGCAGCGACAGACAGGGGGAGAGCACAGATACGCAGTATTTT. This gives the protein CASSDRQGESTDTQYF.

At least ten counts were recorded for this clonotype. The chain recombines TRBV15 with TRBJ1-4; D unclear. Trimming removed 0 bases at V and 6 bases at J, with 11 bases between. The CDR3 has 15 amino acids. Germline CDR1 and CDR2: LNHNV and YYDKDF (reference sequence). The CDR3 DNA is TGTGCCACCAGCAGAGATCTGGGGTGGGATGAAAAACTGTTTTTT. Translated: CATSRDLGWDEKLFF.